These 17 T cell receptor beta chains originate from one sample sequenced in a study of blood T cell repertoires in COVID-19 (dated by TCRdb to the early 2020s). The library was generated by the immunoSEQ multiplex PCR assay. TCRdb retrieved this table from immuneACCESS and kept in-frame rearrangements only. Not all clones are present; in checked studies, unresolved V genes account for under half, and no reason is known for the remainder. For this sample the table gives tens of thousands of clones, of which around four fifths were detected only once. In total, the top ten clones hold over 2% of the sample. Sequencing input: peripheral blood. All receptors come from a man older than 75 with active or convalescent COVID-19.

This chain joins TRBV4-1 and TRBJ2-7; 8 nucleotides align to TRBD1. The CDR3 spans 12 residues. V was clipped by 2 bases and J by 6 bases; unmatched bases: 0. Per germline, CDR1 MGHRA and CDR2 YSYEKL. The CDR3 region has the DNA TGCGCCAGCAGCCAAACAGGGGGCGAGCAGTACTTC. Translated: CASSQTGGEQYF.

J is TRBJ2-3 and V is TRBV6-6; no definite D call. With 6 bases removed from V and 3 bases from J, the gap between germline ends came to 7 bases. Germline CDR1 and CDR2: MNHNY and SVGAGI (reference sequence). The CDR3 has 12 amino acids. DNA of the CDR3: TGTGCCAGCAGCCGCGAGACAGATACGCAGTATTTT. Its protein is CASSRETDTQYF.

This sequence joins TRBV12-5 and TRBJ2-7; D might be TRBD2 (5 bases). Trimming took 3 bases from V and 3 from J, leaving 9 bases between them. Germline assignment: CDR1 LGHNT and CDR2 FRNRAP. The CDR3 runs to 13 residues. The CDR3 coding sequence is TGTGCTAGTGGTTTAGGCGGAGGCTACGAGCAGTACTTC. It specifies CASGLGGGYEQYF.

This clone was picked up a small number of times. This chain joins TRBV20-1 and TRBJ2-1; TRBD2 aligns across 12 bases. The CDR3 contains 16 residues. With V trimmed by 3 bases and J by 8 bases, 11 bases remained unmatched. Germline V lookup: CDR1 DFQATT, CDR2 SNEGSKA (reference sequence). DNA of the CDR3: TGCAGTGCTAGTACGAGACTAGCGGGAGTGGACGATGAGCAGTTCTTC. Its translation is CSASTRLAGVDDEQFF.

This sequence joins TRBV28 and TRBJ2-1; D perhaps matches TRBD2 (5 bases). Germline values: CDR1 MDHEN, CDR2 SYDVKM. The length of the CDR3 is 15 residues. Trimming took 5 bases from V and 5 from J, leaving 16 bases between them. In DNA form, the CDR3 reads TGTGCCAGCAGTCTTACTAGTGGTGGGCACAATGAGCAGTTCTTC. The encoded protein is CASSLTSGGHNEQFF.

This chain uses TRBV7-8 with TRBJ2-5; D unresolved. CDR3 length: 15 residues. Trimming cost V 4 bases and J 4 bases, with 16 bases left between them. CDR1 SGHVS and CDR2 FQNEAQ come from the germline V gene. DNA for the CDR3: TGTGCCAGCAGCTCTCTCCTGTCCTCGGGAGAGACCCAGTACTTC. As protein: CASSSLLSSGETQYF.

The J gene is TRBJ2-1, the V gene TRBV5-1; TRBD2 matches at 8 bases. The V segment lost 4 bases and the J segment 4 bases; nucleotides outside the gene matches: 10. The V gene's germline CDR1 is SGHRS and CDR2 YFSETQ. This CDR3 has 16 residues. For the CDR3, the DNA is TGCGCCAGCAGCACGGGCGGCGGGGGGAGGTACAATGAGCAGTTCTTC. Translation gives CASSTGGGGRYNEQFF.

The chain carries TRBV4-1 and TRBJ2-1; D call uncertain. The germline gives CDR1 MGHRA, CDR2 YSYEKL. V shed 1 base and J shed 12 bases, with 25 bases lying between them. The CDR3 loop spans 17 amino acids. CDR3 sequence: CASSQVLAAGNNRWQFF. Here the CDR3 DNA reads TGCGCCAGCAGCCAAGTCCTCGCGGCTGGAAATAACCGGTGGCAGTTCTTC.

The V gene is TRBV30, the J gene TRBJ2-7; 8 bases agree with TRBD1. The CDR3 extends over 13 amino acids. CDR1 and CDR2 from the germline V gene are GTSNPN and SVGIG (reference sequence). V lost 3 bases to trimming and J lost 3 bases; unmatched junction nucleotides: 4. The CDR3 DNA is TGTGCCTGGAGGACAGGGGCGATCTACGAGCAGTACTTC. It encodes CAWRTGAIYEQYF.

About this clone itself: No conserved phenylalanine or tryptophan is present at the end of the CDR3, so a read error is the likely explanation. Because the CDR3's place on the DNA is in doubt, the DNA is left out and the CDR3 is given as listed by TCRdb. The CDR3 sequence: CASSQGNHSGSTAKQFSAAGP. This rearrangement joins TRBV14 to TRBJ1-6. CDR1 and CDR2 from the germline V gene are SGHDN and FVKESK. The CDR3 has 21 residues if both end residues are counted.

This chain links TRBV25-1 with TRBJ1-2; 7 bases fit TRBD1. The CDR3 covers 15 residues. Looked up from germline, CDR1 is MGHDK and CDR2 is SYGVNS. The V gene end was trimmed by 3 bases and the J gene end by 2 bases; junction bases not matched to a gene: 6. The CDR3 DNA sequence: TGTGCCAGCAGTGACCCCGCAGGGGGAAACTATGGCTACACCTTC. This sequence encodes CASSDPAGGNYGYTF.

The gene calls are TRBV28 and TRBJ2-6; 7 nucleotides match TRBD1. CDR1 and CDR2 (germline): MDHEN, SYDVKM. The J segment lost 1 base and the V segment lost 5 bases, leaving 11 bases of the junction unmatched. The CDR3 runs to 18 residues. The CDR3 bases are TGTGCCAGCAGTCATGCCGGGACAGTCTATTCTGGGGCCAACGTCCTGACTTTC. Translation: CASSHAGTVYSGANVLTF.

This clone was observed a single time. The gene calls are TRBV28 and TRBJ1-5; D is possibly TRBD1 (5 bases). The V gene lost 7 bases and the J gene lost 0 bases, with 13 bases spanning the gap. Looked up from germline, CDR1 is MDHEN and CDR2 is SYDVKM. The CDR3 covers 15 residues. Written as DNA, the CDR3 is TGTGCCAGCACCCTCGGGGGGGTTAGCAATCAGCCCCAGCATTTT. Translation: CASTLGGVSNQPQHF.

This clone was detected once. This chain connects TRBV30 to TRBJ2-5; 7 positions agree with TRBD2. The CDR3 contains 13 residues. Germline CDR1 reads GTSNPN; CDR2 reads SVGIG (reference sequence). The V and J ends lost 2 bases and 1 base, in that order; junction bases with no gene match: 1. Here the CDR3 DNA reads TGTGCCTGGAGTCGGGGGGTCCAAGAGACCCAGTACTTC. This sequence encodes CAWSRGVQETQYF.

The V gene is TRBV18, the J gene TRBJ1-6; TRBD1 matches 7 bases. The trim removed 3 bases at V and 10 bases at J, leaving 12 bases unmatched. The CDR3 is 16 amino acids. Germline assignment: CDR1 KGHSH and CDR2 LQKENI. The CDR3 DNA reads TGTGCCAGCTCACCTCTCCCGGGACAGAAGGCCTCACCCCTCCACTTT. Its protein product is CASSPLPGQKASPLHF.

CDR3 amino acids: CASSTPGQQMNTEAFF. CDR3 coding DNA: TGTGCCAGCAGTACCCCGGGACAGCAGATGAACACTGAAGCTTTCTTT. The V and J genes are TRBV28 and TRBJ1-1; 7 bases are shared with TRBD1. Per germline, CDR1 MDHEN and CDR2 SYDVKM. The CDR3 is 16 residues long. J gave up 0 bases and V 5 bases, and 9 bases lay outside the gene matches.

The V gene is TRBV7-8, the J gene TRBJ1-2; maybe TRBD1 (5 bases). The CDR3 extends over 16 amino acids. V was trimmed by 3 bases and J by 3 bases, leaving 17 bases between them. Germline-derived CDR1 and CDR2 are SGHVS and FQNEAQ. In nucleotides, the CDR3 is TGTGCCAGCAGCTTTGGGCGGAGCCGGGGGGACTATGGCTACACCTTC. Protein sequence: CASSFGRSRGDYGYTF.